One and the same sample provided the 18 T cell receptor beta chains below, sequenced in a study of vaccination and CD4 T cells after COVID-19. Their antigen targets remain unknown. Treatment here: approximately nine-day PBMC culture with coronavirus spike peptide pools or control peptides (ViraFEST assay). The Oncomine TCR Beta short-read assay was what sequenced the DNA obtained from cultured CD4+ T cells. One entry per CDR3 protein results from TCRdb running MiXCR on the PCR reads. The sample has around 5,000 distinct CDR3 sequences, 40% to 50% seen once. Sequencing was done on a sample of CD4+ T cells from blood, cultured in vitro. These receptors were collected from a human donor who had recovered from COVID-19.

This rearrangement joins TRBV2 to TRBJ2-7, with unresolved D. The CDR3 is 14 amino acids. Germline lookup yields CDR1 SNHLY and CDR2 FYNNEI. The V and J ends lost 1 base and 5 bases respectively, with 12 bases between them. CDR3 coding DNA: TGTGCCAGCAGTGAAGGGACCCCCCGACACGAGCAGTACTTC. Its translation is CASSEGTPRHEQYF.

V gene TRBV6-5 combines with J gene TRBJ2-7, with D hard to call. Germline CDR1 and CDR2: MNHEY and SVGAGI. V gave up 0 bases and J gave up 2 bases, with 8 bases separating them. CDR3 length: 14 residues. The CDR3 region has the DNA TGTGCCAGCAGTTACTCGGCAAAACCCTACGAGCAGTACTTC. Residues: CASSYSAKPYEQYF.

This clonotype was seen more than once but under ten times. This chain's CDR3 is CASSIWGGGGQPQHF. In DNA form, the CDR3 reads TGTGCCAGTAGTATATGGGGGGGCGGGGGTCAGCCCCAGCATTTT. The chain joins TRBV19 to TRBJ1-5; perhaps TRBD1 as D (6 bases). V lost 2 bases to trimming and J lost 6 bases, with 14 bases between them. Germline V gene sequence: CDR1 LNHDA, CDR2 SQIVND (reference sequence). The CDR3 loop spans 15 amino acids.

This chain connects TRBV25-1 to TRBJ1-6, with 7 bases matching TRBD1. The germline V gene has CDR1 MGHDK and CDR2 SYGVNS. V dropped 1 base and J dropped 1; count of bases not matched to a gene: 10. The CDR3 has 19 amino acids. CDR3 loop: CASSESAGGRGSYNSPLHF. Written as DNA, the CDR3 is TGTGCCAGCAGTGAATCGGCAGGGGGTCGGGGGTCCTATAATTCACCCCTCCACTTT.

This clonotype has only a few counts. The V call is TRBV7-2, the J call TRBJ2-3, with D perhaps TRBD2 (6 bases). V lost 1 base and J 6 bases, leaving 14 bases between the germline ends. Germline loops: CDR1 SGHTA, CDR2 FQGNSA. This CDR3 spans 15 amino acids. Here the CDR3 reads CASSLGGAGRDTQYF. For the CDR3, the DNA is TGTGCCAGCAGCTTAGGAGGCGCAGGGAGGGATACGCAGTATTTT.

The chain is built from TRBV15 and TRBJ2-1, with 9 bases that match TRBD2. V gave up 0 bases and J gave up 2 bases; unmatched junction bases: 5. The CDR3 loop spans 17 amino acids. The germline gives CDR1 LNHNV, CDR2 YYDKDF (reference sequence). This CDR3 reads CATSRDLGGGAYNEQFF. CDR3 coding DNA: TGTGCCACCAGCAGAGATCTGGGCGGGGGGGCCTACAATGAGCAGTTCTTC.

The chain carries TRBV20-1 and TRBJ1-4, with 9 positions matching TRBD1. V was clipped by 7 bases and J by 0 bases; unmatched bases: 0. Germline V gives CDR1 DFQATT, CDR2 SNEGSKA (reference sequence). The CDR3 is made up of 13 amino acids. This chain's CDR3 is CSGQGATNEKLFF. CDR3 bases: TGCAGTGGACAGGGGGCAACTAATGAAAAACTGTTTTTT.

CDR3 sequence reads: CASNIRGANQPQHF. As DNA, the CDR3 is TGTGCCAGTAATATCCGGGGGGCGAATCAGCCCCAGCATTTT. The V call is TRBV19, the J call TRBJ1-5; a possible D gene is TRBD1 (6 bases). Germline lookup yields CDR1 LNHDA and CDR2 SQIVND (reference sequence). The length of the CDR3 is 14 residues. Trimming took off 7 bases at V and 4 bases at J, with 14 bases between the two ends.

This rearrangement joins TRBV30 to TRBJ1-2, with D tentatively TRBD1 (6 bases). V was shortened by 0 bases and J by 7 bases, with 12 bases between the two germline ends. CDR1 and CDR2 from the germline V gene are GTSNPN and SVGIG (reference sequence). The length of the CDR3 is 13 residues. The CDR3 DNA reads TGTGCCTGGAGTGTATCCAACAGGGTTGGCTACACCTTC. The encoded protein is CAWSVSNRVGYTF.

In this sample, this clonotype turned up a few times. The chain recombines TRBV5-4 with TRBJ2-2, with 11 bases matching TRBD1. V was clipped by 7 bases and J by 4 bases; unmatched bases: 9. CDR1 SGHNT and CDR2 YYREEE come from the germline V gene (reference sequence). There are 16 residues in the CDR3. This CDR3 reads CASGLTGTGGTGELFF. The CDR3 DNA follows: TGTGCCAGCGGGCTGACCGGGACAGGGGGCACCGGGGAGCTGTTTTTT. Full variable domain (outside the CDR3, taken from reference TRBV5-4 and TRBJ2-2): ETGVTQSPTHLIKTRGQQVTLRCSSQSGHNTVSWYQQALGQGPQFIFQYYREEENGRGNFPPRFSGLQFPNYSSELNVNALELDDSALYLCASGLTGTGGTGELFFGEGSRLTVL.

The chain couples TRBV2 to TRBJ1-2, with D tentatively TRBD1 (5 bases). Between the trimmed V and J ends, which lost 7 bases and 8 bases, there was a span of 11 bases. The CDR3 is 11 amino acids. Germline CDR1 is SNHLY and CDR2 is FYNNEI. The CDR3: CASTRGEGYTF. As DNA, the CDR3 is TGTGCCAGCACCAGAGGGGAGGGCTACACCTTC.

The V call is TRBV15, the J call TRBJ1-2; D gene unclear. V was trimmed by 5 bases and J by 4 bases, leaving 14 bases between them. The CDR3 spans 14 residues. Germline loops: CDR1 LNHNV, CDR2 YYDKDF (reference sequence). CDR3 in amino acids: CATSRSGRFYGYTF. The CDR3 DNA is TGTGCCACCAGCCGTTCCGGGCGCTTCTATGGCTACACCTTC. Based on the CDR3 plus reference TRBV15 and TRBJ1-2, the full variable domain is DAMVIQNPRYQVTQFGKPVTLSCSQTLNHNVMYWYQQKSSQAPKLLFHYYDKDFNNEADTPDNFQSRRPNTSFCFLDIRSPGLGDTAMYLCATSRSGRFYGYTFGSGTRLTVV.

The genes are TRBV14 and TRBJ2-7, with a weak D call TRBD1 (5 bases). The CDR3 consists of 13 residues. The V gene lost 1 base and the J gene lost 3 bases, with 7 bases spanning the gap. From germline, CDR1 is SGHDN and CDR2 FVKESK. CDR3 sequence reads: CASSQGTYYEQYF. The CDR3 nucleotides read TGTGCCAGCAGCCAAGGGACATACTACGAGCAGTACTTC.

This clonotype has a handful of counts. The J gene is TRBJ2-2, the V gene TRBV11-1; D is tentatively TRBD1 or TRBD2 (7 bases each). From germline, CDR1 is SGHAT and CDR2 FQDESV (reference sequence). V lost 5 bases to trimming and J lost 5 bases, with 21 bases between them. The CDR3 has 17 amino acids. CDR3 protein: CASSPGSGRGGTGELFF. The CDR3 nucleotides read TGTGCCAGCAGCCCAGGCTCGGGCAGGGGGGGAACCGGGGAGCTGTTTTTT.

The rearrangement links TRBV12-3 or TRBV12-4 to TRBJ1-1, with a tentative D call TRBD1 (5 bases). V was pared by 4 bases and J by 3 bases, with 24 bases between. This CDR3 has 18 residues. CDR3 DNA: TGTGCCAGCAGTTCCTCTGGGGTATGGGGCATGTACGACACTGAAGCTTTCTTT. Translated, it gives CASSSSGVWGMYDTEAFF.

The rearrangement links TRBV10-3 to TRBJ1-2, with D possibly matching TRBD1 (5 bases). CDR1 and CDR2 from the germline V gene are ENHRY and SYGVKD. V dropped 2 bases and J dropped 3 bases, with 10 bases sitting between them. The length of the CDR3 is 14 residues. CDR3 amino acids: CAISESGGYYGYTF. The CDR3, as DNA: TGTGCCATCAGTGAGAGTGGGGGGTACTATGGCTACACCTTC.

Comments on this clonotype: The conserved final phenylalanine or tryptophan is absent from the CDR3, which likely points to a read error. The gene calls are TRBV6-2 or TRBV6-3 and TRBJ2-3, with 9 bases that match TRBD2. The trim removed 6 bases at V and 0 bases at J, leaving 13 bases unmatched. This CDR3 has 18 residues. Germline loops: CDR1 MNHEY, CDR2 SVGEGT. Here the CDR3 DNA reads TGTGCCAGCAGCCACCCCCCTAGACTAGCGGAAAGCACAGATACGCAGTATCTT. Translation gives CASSHPPRLAESTDTQYL.

The chain is built from TRBV6-5 and TRBJ2-3; D may be TRBD2 (6 bases). From germline, CDR1 is MNHEY and CDR2 SVGAGI. This CDR3 comprises 16 residues. V lost 2 bases to trimming and J lost 4 bases, with 16 bases between them. The CDR3 DNA sequence: TGTGCCAGCAGTTACCGCGAGGGCGGGGTCTCAGATACGCAGTATTTT. Amino acids: CASSYREGGVSDTQYF.